A single sample is the source of the 22 T cell receptor beta chains below, sequenced in a study of blood T cell repertoires in COVID-19. Using immunoSEQ multiplex PCR, the repertoire was profiled, and TCRdb retains in-frame clones only, with some absent. The table lists some 290,000 clones, almost 90% of them singletons. Material for sequencing was peripheral blood. These receptors originate from a woman aged 40-49 years with COVID-19, enrolled during active disease.

The J gene is TRBJ2-3, the V gene TRBV27; 16 nucleotides line up with TRBD2. This CDR3 has 19 residues. CDR1 is MNHEY and CDR2 is SMNVEV in the germline V gene (reference sequence). Trimming cost V 1 base and J 6 bases; bases outside gene matches: 10. CDR3 sequence reads: CASSLYPGLAGGPGDTQYF. The CDR3 DNA sequence: TGTGCCAGCAGTTTATACCCGGGACTAGCGGGAGGGCCAGGCGATACGCAGTATTTT.

Only a few counts were recorded for this clone. In DNA, the CDR3 is TGTGCCAGCAGCCCGAGGACAGGTTCCCTTAGCAATCAGCCCCAGCATTTT. Encoded protein: CASSPRTGSLSNQPQHF. This chain connects TRBV27 to TRBJ1-5; 7 nucleotides align to TRBD1. This CDR3 region has 17 residues. With 6 bases clipped from V and 0 bases from J, the junction kept 11 bases outside the gene matches. Germline CDR1 and CDR2: MNHEY and SMNVEV (reference sequence).

The genes are TRBV5-1 and TRBJ1-5; D may be TRBD1 (6 bases). Per the germline V gene, CDR1 is SGHRS and CDR2 is YFSETQ. V lost 5 bases and J 6 bases, leaving 15 bases between the germline ends. CDR3 length: 14 amino acids. CDR3 nucleotides: TGCGCCAGCAGGGAGGGGGAGGGAACTCAGCCCCAGCATTTT. Translating gives CASREGEGTQPQHF. Full variable domain (remainder filled in from reference TRBV5-1 and TRBJ1-5): KAGVTQTPRYLIKTRGQQVTLSCSPISGHRSVSWYQQTPGQGLQFLFEYFSETQRNKGNFPGRFSGRQFSNSRSEMNVSTLELGDSALYLCASREGEGTQPQHFGDGTRLSIL.

This clone was picked up a small number of times. The V gene is TRBV6-2 or TRBV6-3, the J gene TRBJ1-5; TRBD1 matches at 7 bases. The CDR3 extends over 16 amino acids. The ends lost 5 bases at V and 3 bases at J; junction bases unmatched: 10. Germline CDR1 is MNHEY and CDR2 is SVGEGT. The CDR3 region is CASSPGGRGVNQPQHF. CDR3 in DNA: TGTGCCAGCAGTCCCGGAGGCAGGGGGGTCAATCAGCCCCAGCATTTT.

The chain couples TRBV9 to TRBJ1-1; D is uncertain. The V gene lost 0 bases and the J gene lost 4 bases, with 7 bases spanning the gap. The CDR3 contains 13 residues. Germline V gene sequence: CDR1 SGDLS, CDR2 YYNGEE. CDR3 sequence (DNA): TGTGCCAGCAGCGTAGTGGGGAGCACTGAAGCTTTCTTT. It is translated as CASSVVGSTEAFF.

The chain has TRBV4-3 and TRBJ2-1, with 9 bases matching TRBD1. The CDR3 has 17 amino acids. With V trimmed by 0 bases and J by 0 bases, 3 bases remained unmatched. From germline, CDR1 is LGHNA and CDR2 YSLEER. The CDR3 bases are TGCGCCAGCAGCCAAGACCCGGACAGGGGCTCCTACAATGAGCAGTTCTTC. Protein sequence: CASSQDPDRGSYNEQFF.

This chain links TRBV7-9 with TRBJ2-7; 11 nucleotides line up with TRBD1. The CDR3 loop spans 12 amino acids. Germline CDR1 is SEHNR and CDR2 is FQNEAQ (reference sequence). The trim removed 4 bases at V and 11 bases at J, leaving 4 bases unmatched. The CDR3: CASSSGDRGEYF. CDR3 nucleotides: TGTGCCAGCAGCTCGGGGGACAGGGGGGAGTACTTC.

The chain recombines TRBV28 with TRBJ2-5; D possibly corresponds to TRBD2 (6 bases). The CDR3 has 13 residues. Per the germline V gene, CDR1 is MDHEN and CDR2 is SYDVKM. V was pared by 6 bases and J by 2 bases, with 10 bases between. The CDR3 protein is CASRMGTQETQYF. CDR3 sequence (DNA): TGTGCCAGCAGGATGGGGACTCAAGAGACCCAGTACTTC.

About this clone itself: It is unclear where the CDR3 begins or ends on the DNA, so no DNA is shown, and the CDR3 is as TCRdb lists it. V is TRBV9 and J is TRBJ2-1; the table's D call of TRBD2 was not tested on the DNA. CDR1 is SGDLS and CDR2 is YYNGEE in the germline V gene. With termini counted, the CDR3 has 14 amino acids. CDR3 in amino acids: CASSVGVAGGSEFF.

The genes are TRBV19 and TRBJ1-6; 7 nucleotides agree with TRBD1. Per germline, CDR1 LNHDA and CDR2 SQIVND (reference sequence). J lost 8 bases, V lost 3 bases, and 10 bases had no gene match. The CDR3 consists of 16 residues. The CDR3 protein is CASSISPTGFDSPLHF. The CDR3 DNA reads as TGTGCCAGTAGTATCAGTCCGACAGGGTTTGATTCACCCCTCCACTTT. The entire variable domain, with the rest obtained from reference TRBV19 and TRBJ1-6, is as follows: DGGITQSPKYLFRKEGQNVTLSCEQNLNHDAMYWYRQDPGQGLRLIYYSQIVNDFQKGDIAEGYSVSREKKESFPLTVTSAQKNPTAFYLCASSISPTGFDSPLHFGNGTRLTVT.

The chain has TRBV28 and TRBJ1-6; unclear D gene. Trimming stripped 6 bases from V and 10 bases from J, with 16 bases between. Germline V gene data show CDR1 as MDHEN and CDR2 as SYDVKM. The CDR3 runs 14 residues. In nucleotides, the CDR3 is TGTGCCAGCAGGTCCTTTCGGTCATTGTCACCCCTCCACTTT. This sequence encodes CASRSFRSLSPLHF.

The chain carries TRBV27 and TRBJ1-6; D not certain. The CDR3 runs 13 residues. Germline V gene sequence: CDR1 MNHEY, CDR2 SMNVEV (reference sequence). V was trimmed by 5 bases and J by 9 bases, leaving 11 bases between them. This CDR3 reads CASSDTGGSPLHF. The CDR3 nucleotides are TGTGCCAGCAGTGACACGGGAGGTTCACCCCTCCACTTT.

The chain uses TRBV6-5 and TRBJ1-5; TRBD1 might be the D (6 bases). Germline V gives CDR1 MNHEY, CDR2 SVGAGI. The V end lost 5 bases, the J end lost 7 bases, and 12 bases lay between the germline ends. The CDR3 covers 13 residues. CDR3 in DNA: TGTGCCAGCAGTCCCTGGGGGGGCCAGCCCCAGCATTTT. This sequence encodes CASSPWGGQPQHF.

The chain recombines TRBV7-9 with TRBJ2-5; TRBD1 matches at 7 bases. This CDR3 is built from 14 residues. V was pared by 7 bases and J by 4 bases, with 9 bases of the junction left unmatched. CDR1 and CDR2 from the germline V gene are SEHNR and FQNEAQ (reference sequence). The CDR3 region is CASTLLTGRETQYF. The CDR3 DNA sequence: TGTGCCAGCACCCTCTTGACAGGGAGAGAGACCCAGTACTTC.

In its sample, this clone was seen once. This chain connects TRBV18 to TRBJ2-5, with D uncertain. Germline assignment: CDR1 KGHSH and CDR2 LQKENI. The CDR3 spans 16 residues. V lost 3 bases and J 1 base, leaving 15 bases between the germline ends. CDR3 protein: CASSPRERVFQETQYF. The CDR3 nucleotides read TGTGCCAGCTCACCTCGAGAGAGAGTCTTCCAAGAGACCCAGTACTTC.

In its sample, this clone was seen once. This chain links TRBV7-2 with TRBJ2-7; 8 bases agree with TRBD1. V dropped 0 bases and J dropped 6; count of bases not matched to a gene: 4. This CDR3 comprises 14 residues. Germline V lookup: CDR1 SGHTA, CDR2 FQGNSA. CDR3: CASSLADRVGEQYF. The CDR3 nucleotides are TGTGCCAGCAGCTTAGCGGACAGGGTAGGCGAGCAGTACTTC.

This chain uses TRBV28 with TRBJ1-1; no definite D call. Trimming took 2 bases from V and 1 from J, leaving 8 bases between them. Germline values: CDR1 MDHEN, CDR2 SYDVKM. The CDR3 runs 14 residues. The CDR3 here is CASSLGWRNTEAFF. Here the CDR3 DNA reads TGTGCCAGCAGTTTAGGATGGAGGAACACTGAAGCTTTCTTT.

V usage is TRBV6-2 or TRBV6-3 and J usage is TRBJ2-3, with TRBD2 identical over 9 bases. This CDR3 is 16 amino acids long. Trimming removed 2 bases from V and 1 base from J; junction bases left unmatched: 4. Looked up from germline, CDR1 is MNHEY and CDR2 is SVGEGT. The CDR3 region has the DNA TGTGCCAGCAGTTACCTCCTAGCGGGGCGCACAGATACGCAGTATTTT. Translated, it gives CASSYLLAGRTDTQYF.

This chain links TRBV9 with TRBJ2-3; D is perhaps TRBD2 (5 bases). Trimming removed 3 bases at V and 5 bases at J, with 13 bases between. This CDR3 has 14 amino acids. Germline V gene sequence: CDR1 SGDLS, CDR2 YYNGEE. The CDR3 sequence is CASSADYSRDTQYF. CDR3 DNA sequence: TGTGCCAGCAGCGCCGACTACTCGAGAGATACGCAGTATTTT.

This sequence joins TRBV21-1 and TRBJ1-3; TRBD1, the table's D call, was not compared with the DNA. TRBV21-1 is a documented pseudogene. The CDR3 consists of 18 residues. The CDR3 bases are TGTGCCAGCAGCAATATGAGTAACAGGGGGCCAGAAGGAAACACCATATATTTT. This translates into CASSNMSNRGPEGNTIYF.

The CDR3 sequence: CASSLPQGNSPLHF. In DNA form, the CDR3 reads TGTGCCAGCAGCTTACCACAGGGGAATTCACCCCTCCACTTT. V usage is TRBV11-2 and J usage is TRBJ1-6; 7 bases match TRBD1. The CDR3 has 14 amino acids. Germline lookup yields CDR1 SGHAT and CDR2 FQNNGV. Trimming took 2 bases from V and 7 from J; bases not matched to a gene: 2. The full variable domain, in which reference TRBV11-2 and TRBJ1-6 provide the parts outside the CDR3, is EAGVAQSPRYKIIEKRQSVAFWCNPISGHATLYWYQQILGQGPKLLIQFQNNGVVDDSQLPKDRFSAERLKGVDSTLKIQPAKLEDSAVYLCASSLPQGNSPLHFGNGTRLTVT.

V gene TRBV29-1 combines with J gene TRBJ2-7, with D maybe TRBD1 (6 bases). The CDR3 has 12 residues. V was shortened by 6 bases and J by 6 bases, with 15 bases between the two germline ends. The germline V gene has CDR1 SQVTM and CDR2 ANQGSEA. The CDR3 coding sequence is TGCAGCGTGGGGGCCCCGCCCGGCGAGCAGTACTTC. It translates to CSVGAPPGEQYF.